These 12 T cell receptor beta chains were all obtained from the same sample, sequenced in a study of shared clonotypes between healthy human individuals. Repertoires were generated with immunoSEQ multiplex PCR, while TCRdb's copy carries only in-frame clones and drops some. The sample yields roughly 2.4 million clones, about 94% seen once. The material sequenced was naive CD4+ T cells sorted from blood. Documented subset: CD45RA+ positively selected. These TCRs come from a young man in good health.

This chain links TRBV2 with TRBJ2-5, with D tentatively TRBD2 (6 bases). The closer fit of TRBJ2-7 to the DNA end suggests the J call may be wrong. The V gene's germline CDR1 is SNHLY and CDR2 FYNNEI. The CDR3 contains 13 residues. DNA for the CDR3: TGTGCCAGCTTGCGGGGTTCATCCTACGAGCAGTACTTC. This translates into CASLRGSSYEQYF.

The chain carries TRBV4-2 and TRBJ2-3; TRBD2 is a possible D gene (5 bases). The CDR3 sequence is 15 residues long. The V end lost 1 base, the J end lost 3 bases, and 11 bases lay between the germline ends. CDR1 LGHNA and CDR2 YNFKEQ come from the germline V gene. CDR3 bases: TGTGCCAGCAGCCAAGTGAAACTAGAGACAGATACGCAGTATTTT. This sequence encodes CASSQVKLETDTQYF.

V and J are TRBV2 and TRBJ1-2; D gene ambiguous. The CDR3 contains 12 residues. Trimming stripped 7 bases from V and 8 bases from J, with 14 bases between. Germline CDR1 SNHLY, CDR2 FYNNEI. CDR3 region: CASNWEGGGYTF. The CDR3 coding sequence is TGTGCCAGCAATTGGGAGGGTGGCGGCTACACCTTC.

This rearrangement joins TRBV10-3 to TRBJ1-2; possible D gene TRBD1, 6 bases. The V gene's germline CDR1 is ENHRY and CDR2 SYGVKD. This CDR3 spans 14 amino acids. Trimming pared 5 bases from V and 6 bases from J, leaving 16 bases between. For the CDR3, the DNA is TGTGCCATCAGTCCAAGGGGGAAGGGTCATGGCTACACCTTC. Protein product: CAISPRGKGHGYTF.

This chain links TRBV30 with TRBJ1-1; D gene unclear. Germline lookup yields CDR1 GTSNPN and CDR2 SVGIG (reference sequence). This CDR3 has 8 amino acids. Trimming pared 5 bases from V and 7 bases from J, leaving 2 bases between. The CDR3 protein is CAWGEAFF. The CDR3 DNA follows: TGTGCCTGGGGTGAAGCTTTCTTT.

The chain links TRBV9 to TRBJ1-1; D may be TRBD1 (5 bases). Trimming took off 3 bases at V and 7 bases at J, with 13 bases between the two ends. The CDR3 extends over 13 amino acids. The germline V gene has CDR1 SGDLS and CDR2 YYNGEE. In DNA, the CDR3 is TGTGCCAGCAGCGAGGGACCGCGAAATGAAGCTTTCTTT. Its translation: CASSEGPRNEAFF.

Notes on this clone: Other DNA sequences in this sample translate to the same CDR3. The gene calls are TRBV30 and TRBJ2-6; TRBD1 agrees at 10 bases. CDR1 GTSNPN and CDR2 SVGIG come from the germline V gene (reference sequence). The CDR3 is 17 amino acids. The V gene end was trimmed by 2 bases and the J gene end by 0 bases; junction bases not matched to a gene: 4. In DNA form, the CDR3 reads TGTGCCTGGAGTCGGACAGGGGGTTTCTCTGGGGCCAACGTCCTGACTTTC. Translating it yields CAWSRTGGFSGANVLTF.

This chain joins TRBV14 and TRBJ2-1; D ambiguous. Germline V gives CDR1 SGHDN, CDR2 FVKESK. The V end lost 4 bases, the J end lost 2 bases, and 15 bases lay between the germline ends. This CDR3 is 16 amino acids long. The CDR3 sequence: CASSRLTPLTYNEQFF. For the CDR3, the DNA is TGTGCCAGCAGCCGGCTGACTCCCCTAACCTACAATGAGCAGTTCTTC.

In DNA form, the CDR3 reads TGTGCCAGCTCACCCCAGGGGAATCTTGGATACGAGCAGTACTTC. Residues: CASSPQGNLGYEQYF. V is TRBV18 and J is TRBJ2-7; a possible D gene is TRBD1 (6 bases). Trimming removed 3 bases from V and 4 bases from J, with 16 bases in between. CDR1 and CDR2 (germline): KGHSH, LQKENI. The CDR3 is 15 amino acids.

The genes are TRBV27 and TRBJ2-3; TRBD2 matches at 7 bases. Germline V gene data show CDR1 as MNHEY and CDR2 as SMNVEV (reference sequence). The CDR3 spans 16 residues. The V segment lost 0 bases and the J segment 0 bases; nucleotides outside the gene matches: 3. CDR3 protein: CASSLSLATSTDTQYF. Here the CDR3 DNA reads TGTGCCAGCAGTTTATCACTAGCGACAAGCACAGATACGCAGTATTTT.

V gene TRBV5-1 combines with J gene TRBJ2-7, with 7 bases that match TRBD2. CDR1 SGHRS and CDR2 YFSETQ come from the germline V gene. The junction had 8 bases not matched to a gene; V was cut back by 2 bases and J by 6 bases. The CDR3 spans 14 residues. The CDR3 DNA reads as TGCGCCAGCAGCTTAGCGGGACCCATCCTCGAGCAGTACTTC. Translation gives CASSLAGPILEQYF.

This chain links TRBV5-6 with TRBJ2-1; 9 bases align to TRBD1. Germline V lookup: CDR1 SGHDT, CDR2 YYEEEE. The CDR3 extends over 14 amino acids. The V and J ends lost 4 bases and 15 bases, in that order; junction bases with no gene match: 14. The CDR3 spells CASSHRDREPIGFF. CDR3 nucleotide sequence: TGTGCCAGCAGCCACCGGGACAGGGAACCGATAGGGTTCTTC. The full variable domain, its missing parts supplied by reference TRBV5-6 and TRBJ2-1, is DAGVTQSPTHLIKTRGQQVTLRCSPKSGHDTVSWYQQALGQGPQFIFQYYEEEERQRGNFPDRFSGHQFPNYSSELNVNALLLGDSALYLCASSHRDREPIGFFGPGTRLTVL.